This passage covers 26 T cell receptor beta chains from one sample sequenced in a study of cytomegalovirus exposure and HLA in healthy donors. The PCR was carried out with 60 Vbeta primers and 13 Jbeta primers. Profiled with immunoSEQ multiplex PCR; TCRdb holds only in-frame clones, not every one. The sample's table shows 140,000 to 150,000 clones. What was sequenced was PBMCs. The receptors derive from a woman in her fifties or sixties in good health and CMV-seronegative.

The rearrangement joins TRBV29-1 to TRBJ1-4; the D is unclear. V lost 7 bases and J 0 bases, leaving 15 bases between the germline ends. Per the germline V gene, CDR1 is SQVTM and CDR2 is ANQGSEA. The CDR3 sequence is 15 residues long. The CDR3 nucleotides read TGCAGCGCCCGCAGCTGGGGAGCAACTAATGAAAAACTGTTTTTT. Translated: CSARSWGATNEKLFF.

The chain recombines TRBV28 with TRBJ1-3; D unresolved. Trimming took 2 bases from V and 2 from J, leaving 7 bases between them. CDR1 and CDR2 (germline): MDHEN, SYDVKM. The CDR3 runs 14 residues. CDR3 protein: CASSLIQAGNTIYF. CDR3 bases: TGTGCCAGCAGTTTAATCCAGGCTGGAAACACCATATATTTT.

The chain employs TRBV27 and TRBJ1-4; 7 nucleotides agree with TRBD1. V shed 1 base and J 7 bases; nucleotides not matched to a gene: 0. CDR3 length equals 13 residues. Germline V gene sequence: CDR1 MNHEY, CDR2 SMNVEV (reference sequence). DNA for the CDR3: TGTGCCAGCAGTTTATACAGGGGTGAAAAACTGTTTTTT. Encoded protein: CASSLYRGEKLFF.

The chain uses TRBV28 and TRBJ2-7; weak D call: TRBD2 (6 bases). The CDR3 contains 18 residues. V was clipped by 4 bases and J by 4 bases, with 26 bases between them. The V gene's germline CDR1 is MDHEN and CDR2 SYDVKM. CDR3 region: CASSYGKIGGGTAYEQYF. CDR3 coding DNA: TGTGCCAGCAGTTATGGCAAGATCGGCGGCGGGACGGCGTACGAGCAGTACTTC.

V and J are TRBV6-5 and TRBJ2-5; TRBD1 agrees at 10 bases. The J segment lost 3 bases and the V segment lost 6 bases, leaving 7 bases of the junction unmatched. CDR1 is MNHEY, CDR2 SVGAGI, per germline. CDR3 length: 15 residues. The chain's CDR3 is CASRPRQGAEETQYF. The CDR3 DNA reads TGTGCCAGCAGGCCAAGACAGGGGGCGGAAGAGACCCAGTACTTC.

The V and J genes are TRBV5-1 and TRBJ2-2, with D tentatively TRBD2 (5 bases). V gave up 4 bases and J gave up 4 bases, with 14 bases separating them. Germline CDR1 SGHRS, CDR2 YFSETQ. The CDR3 runs to 15 residues. For the CDR3, the DNA is TGCGCCAGCAGCAACTCTAGGGAGAGCACCGGGGAGCTGTTTTTT. This sequence encodes CASSNSRESTGELFF.

CDR3 bases: TGTGCCAGAAGCTTGCGGCAGGCCTTCTCCTACGAGCAGTACTTC. Residues: CARSLRQAFSYEQYF. This chain connects TRBV5-3 to TRBJ2-7, with D uncertain. TRBV5-3 is labeled an ORF, and its function is uncertain. V was cut by 1 base and J by 0 bases, with 11 bases left in between. CDR3 length: 15 residues.

The CDR3 reads CASSPISSLETQYF. The CDR3 DNA reads TGTGCCAGCAGTCCAATCTCTAGTCTGGAGACCCAGTACTTC. This rearrangement joins TRBV2 to TRBJ2-5; D gene unclear. V dropped 5 bases and J dropped 5 bases, with 15 bases sitting between them. This CDR3 comprises 14 residues. Germline loops: CDR1 SNHLY, CDR2 FYNNEI.

The chain combines TRBV19 with TRBJ2-4; D remains ambiguous. Trimming took off 1 base at V and 1 base at J, with 8 bases between the two ends. The CDR3 runs 15 residues. Germline lookup yields CDR1 LNHDA and CDR2 SQIVND (reference sequence). The CDR3 bases are TGTGCCAGTAGTATAGGAACGAGGGCCAAAAACATTCAGTACTTC. This sequence encodes CASSIGTRAKNIQYF.

The chain uses TRBV18 and TRBJ2-7; 8 nucleotides line up with TRBD1. CDR3 length: 15 amino acids. Trimming took 1 base from V and 1 from J; bases not matched to a gene: 3. CDR1 and CDR2 from the germline V gene are KGHSH and LQKENI. The CDR3 loop is CASSPRWTGSYEQYF. In nucleotides, the CDR3 is TGTGCCAGCTCACCACGGTGGACAGGGTCCTACGAGCAGTACTTC.

V and J are TRBV6-5 and TRBJ1-6; 8 bases are a match to TRBD1. After removal of 6 bases from V and 7 bases from J, the junction contained 8 bases not matched to a gene. The CDR3 loop spans 15 amino acids. The V gene's germline CDR1 is MNHEY and CDR2 SVGAGI. CDR3 coding DNA: TGTGCCAGCAGCCGTGGACAGGGTGGGAATTCACCCCTCCACTTT. This codes for CASSRGQGGNSPLHF.

The V call is TRBV11-2, the J call TRBJ2-5, with TRBD2 identical over 11 bases. The CDR3 length is 14 residues. Trimming removed 5 bases from V and 4 bases from J; junction bases left unmatched: 3. Germline CDR1 is SGHAT and CDR2 is FQNNGV. CDR3 DNA sequence: TGTGCCAGCAGCCCGGGACTAGCGGCAGAGACCCAGTACTTC. This sequence encodes CASSPGLAAETQYF. Based on the CDR3 plus reference TRBV11-2 and TRBJ2-5, the full variable domain is EAGVAQSPRYKIIEKRQSVAFWCNPISGHATLYWYQQILGQGPKLLIQFQNNGVVDDSQLPKDRFSAERLKGVDSTLKIQPAKLEDSAVYLCASSPGLAAETQYFGPGTRLLVL.

The V and J genes are TRBV11-3 and TRBJ2-2, with D uncertain. Germline CDR1 reads SGHNT; CDR2 reads YENEEA. Trimming removed 5 bases at V and 5 bases at J, with 12 bases between. The CDR3 runs 14 residues. The CDR3 sequence is CASSRLPETGELFF. As DNA, the CDR3 is TGTGCCAGCAGCAGACTCCCCGAGACCGGGGAGCTGTTTTTT.

J is TRBJ1-2 and V is TRBV2; tentatively, D is TRBD1 (6 bases). The CDR3 contains 15 residues. Germline-derived CDR1 and CDR2 are SNHLY and FYNNEI. The germline V and J ends were trimmed by 3 bases and 4 bases, with 15 bases remaining between them. The CDR3 reads CASSDKGDIRYGYTF. CDR3 in DNA: TGTGCCAGCAGTGATAAGGGGGATATACGCTATGGCTACACCTTC. Based on the CDR3 plus reference TRBV2 and TRBJ1-2, the full variable domain is EPEVTQTPSHQVTQMGQEVILRCVPISNHLYFYWYRQILGQKVEFLVSFYNNEISEKSEIFDDQFSVERPDGSNFTLKIRSTKLEDSAMYFCASSDKGDIRYGYTFGSGTRLTVV.

The V and J genes are TRBV9 and TRBJ2-5, with D possibly TRBD2 on 6 matching bases. CDR1 and CDR2 (germline): SGDLS, YYNGEE. The CDR3 is 15 amino acids. V was trimmed by 0 bases and J by 5 bases, leaving 14 bases between them. CDR3 in amino acids: CASSVVGGAQETQYF. In DNA form, the CDR3 reads TGTGCCAGCAGCGTAGTTGGCGGGGCCCAGGAGACCCAGTACTTC.

This sequence joins TRBV7-3 and TRBJ2-3, with TRBD2 matching 9 bases. Germline V gives CDR1 SGHTA, CDR2 FQGTGA. The V and J ends lost 2 bases and 4 bases, in that order; junction bases with no gene match: 4. The CDR3 runs to 15 residues. DNA for the CDR3: TGTGCCAGCAGCTTAGTAGCGGGAGAATCAGATACGCAGTATTTT. Its protein product is CASSLVAGESDTQYF.

This rearrangement joins TRBV18 to TRBJ2-1; TRBD1 matches at 9 bases. The CDR3 totals 16 residues. V dropped 1 base and J dropped 4; count of bases not matched to a gene: 5. Germline V gene data show CDR1 as KGHSH and CDR2 as LQKENI. CDR3 sequence: CASSPLQGAGYNEQFF. As DNA, the CDR3 is TGTGCCAGCTCACCACTACAGGGGGCTGGATACAATGAGCAGTTCTTC.

The V and J genes are TRBV4-2 and TRBJ2-3; the match to TRBD2 covers 11 bases. The CDR3 consists of 16 residues. V was clipped by 4 bases and J by 0 bases; unmatched bases: 3. The germline V gene encodes CDR1 LGHNA and CDR2 YNFKEQ. CDR3 DNA: TGTGCCAGCAGCCCACTAGCGGGGGTTAGCACAGATACGCAGTATTTT. Its translation is CASSPLAGVSTDTQYF.

The chain combines TRBV5-1 with TRBJ1-1; 7 nucleotides align to TRBD1. The CDR3 consists of 15 residues. V gave up 6 bases and J gave up 6 bases; unmatched junction bases: 14. Germline-derived CDR1 and CDR2 are SGHRS and YFSETQ. The CDR3 here is CASTGGSTGEAEAFF. The CDR3 bases are TGCGCCAGCACCGGGGGCTCTACAGGGGAGGCTGAAGCTTTCTTT.

The chain links TRBV7-2 to TRBJ2-1; 15 bases are a match to TRBD2. The CDR3 spans 15 residues. V lost 5 bases and J lost 7; bases outside the gene matches: 3. Looked up from germline, CDR1 is SGHTA and CDR2 is FQGNSA. CDR3 DNA: TGTGCCAGCAGCCGGACTAGCGGGAGGGTGAATGAGCAGTTCTTC. The encoded protein is CASSRTSGRVNEQFF.

V usage is TRBV28 and J usage is TRBJ1-5; possible D gene TRBD1, 6 bases. Trimming left V 3 bases short and J 2 bases short, with 14 bases between. Germline values: CDR1 MDHEN, CDR2 SYDVKM. The CDR3 totals 16 residues. CDR3 residues: CASSLGRGARNQPQHF. The CDR3 DNA sequence: TGTGCCAGCAGTTTGGGCCGGGGGGCTCGCAATCAGCCCCAGCATTTT.

The rearrangement uses TRBV25-1 and TRBJ2-5; perhaps TRBD1 as D (8 bases). This CDR3 spans 14 amino acids. V was shortened by 6 bases and J by 11 bases, with 22 bases between the two germline ends. Germline CDR1 reads MGHDK; CDR2 reads SYGVNS. CDR3 in amino acids: CASRRTGTAGEQYF. The CDR3 DNA reads as TGTGCCAGCAGAAGGACAGGGACGGCGGGAGAGCAGTACTTC. Drawing the rest from reference TRBV25-1 and TRBJ2-5, the complete variable domain is EADIYQTPRYLVIGTGKKITLECSQTMGHDKMYWYQQDPGMELHLIHYSYGVNSTEKGDLSSESTVSRIRTEHFPLTLESARPSHTSQYLCASRRTGTAGEQYFGPGTRLLVL.

About this clone itself: One junction end disagrees with the germline gene, perhaps due to a read error. This chain links TRBV7-2 with TRBJ1-2; 7 nucleotides align to TRBD1. Looked up from germline, CDR1 is SGHTA and CDR2 is FQGNSA. This CDR3 spans 13 amino acids. This chain's CDR3 is CASSPIPETGPEF. The CDR3 bases are TGTGCCAGCAGCCCCATCCCCGAGACAGGGCCGGAGTTC.

The chain employs TRBV29-1 and TRBJ2-2, with D possibly being TRBD1 (6 bases). There are 13 residues in the CDR3. V gave up 3 bases and J gave up 5 bases, with 10 bases separating them. CDR1 SQVTM and CDR2 ANQGSEA come from the germline V gene. The DNA for the CDR3 is TGCAGCGTTGACAGGGGTTTAACCGGGGAGCTGTTTTTT. Its protein product is CSVDRGLTGELFF.

The chain joins TRBV18 to TRBJ1-1; 11 bases fit TRBD1. The CDR3 is 13 amino acids. The junction had 1 base not matched to a gene; V was cut back by 3 bases and J by 7 bases. Germline loops: CDR1 KGHSH, CDR2 LQKENI. The chain's CDR3 is CASSPGQGDEAFF. CDR3 nucleotides: TGTGCCAGCTCACCGGGACAGGGGGATGAAGCTTTCTTT. Supplemented by reference TRBV18 and TRBJ1-1, the full variable domain reads NAGVMQNPRHLVRRRGQEARLRCSPMKGHSHVYWYRQLPEEGLKFMVYLQKENIIDESGMPKERFSAEFPKEGPSILRIQQVVRGDSAAYFCASSPGQGDEAFFGQGTRLTVV.

The chain combines TRBV6-1 with TRBJ2-1; TRBD1 might be the D (5 bases). This CDR3 comprises 13 residues. Trimming removed 4 bases from V and 4 bases from J, with 8 bases in between. Germline-derived CDR1 and CDR2 are MNHNS and SASEGT. CDR3 residues: CASSVDSYNEQFF. The CDR3 DNA reads TGTGCCAGCAGTGTCGACAGTTACAATGAGCAGTTCTTC.